The source of this TCR beta chain is a study of T cell responses to AZD1222 COVID-19 vaccine. Study findings and constraints: Repertoire collection took place solely once the T cell response had peaked. Spike-wide vaccine-associated CD4 TCRs dominated at 160-218 and 743-854.

Generated by immunoSEQ multiplex PCR, the TCRdb table keeps only in-frame clones and is missing some. In the table there are roughly 96,000 clones, roughly 88% of which are singletons. In its sample, this clone was seen once. Its cognate antigen is unknown. CDR3 length equals 15 residues. The germline gives CDR1 SGHVS, CDR2 FQNEAQ. The V and J ends lost 2 bases and 3 bases respectively, with 12 bases between them. This specimen was peripheral blood, taken on day 0 of AZD1222 vaccination. The chain couples TRBV7-8 to TRBJ2-3; no clear D gene. This clonotype was obtained from an adult in good health. CDR3 DNA sequence: TGTGCCAGCAGCTTAAGAGTAATTGATACAGATACGCAGTATTTT. It translates to CASSLRVIDTDTQYF.